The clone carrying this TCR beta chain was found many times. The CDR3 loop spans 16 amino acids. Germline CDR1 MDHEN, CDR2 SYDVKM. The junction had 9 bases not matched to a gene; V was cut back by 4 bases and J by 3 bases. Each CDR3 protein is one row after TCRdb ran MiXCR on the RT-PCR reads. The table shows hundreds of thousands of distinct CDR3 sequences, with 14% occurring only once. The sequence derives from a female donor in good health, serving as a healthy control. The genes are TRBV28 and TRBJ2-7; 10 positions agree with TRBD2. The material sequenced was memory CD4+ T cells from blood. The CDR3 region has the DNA TGTGCCAGCAGTTCTGATGGACTAGCGGACAGCTACGAGCAGTACTTC. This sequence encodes CASSSDGLADSYEQYF.